This T cell receptor beta chain derives from a study of blood T cell repertoires in COVID-19. Looking at the study overall: PBMCs, B-cell-depleted T cells, or T cells provided the cDNA or gDNA that made up the material.

The table came from immunoSEQ multiplex PCR; TCRdb's copy has only in-frame clones and leaves some out. The repertoire holds 150,000 to 200,000 clones, with 86% as singletons. Source material: peripheral blood. This sequence was found in a woman in her fifties or sixties with COVID-19, enrolled during active disease.

CDR3 sequence reads: CASSLHRVNTEAFF. CDR3 sequence (DNA): TGTGCCAGCAGCTTACATAGAGTGAACACTGAAGCTTTCTTT. The chain has TRBV7-2 and TRBJ1-1; D remains ambiguous. The CDR3 length is 14 residues. With 2 bases removed from V and 0 bases from J, the gap between germline ends came to 7 bases. The germline V gene has CDR1 SGHTA and CDR2 FQGNSA.